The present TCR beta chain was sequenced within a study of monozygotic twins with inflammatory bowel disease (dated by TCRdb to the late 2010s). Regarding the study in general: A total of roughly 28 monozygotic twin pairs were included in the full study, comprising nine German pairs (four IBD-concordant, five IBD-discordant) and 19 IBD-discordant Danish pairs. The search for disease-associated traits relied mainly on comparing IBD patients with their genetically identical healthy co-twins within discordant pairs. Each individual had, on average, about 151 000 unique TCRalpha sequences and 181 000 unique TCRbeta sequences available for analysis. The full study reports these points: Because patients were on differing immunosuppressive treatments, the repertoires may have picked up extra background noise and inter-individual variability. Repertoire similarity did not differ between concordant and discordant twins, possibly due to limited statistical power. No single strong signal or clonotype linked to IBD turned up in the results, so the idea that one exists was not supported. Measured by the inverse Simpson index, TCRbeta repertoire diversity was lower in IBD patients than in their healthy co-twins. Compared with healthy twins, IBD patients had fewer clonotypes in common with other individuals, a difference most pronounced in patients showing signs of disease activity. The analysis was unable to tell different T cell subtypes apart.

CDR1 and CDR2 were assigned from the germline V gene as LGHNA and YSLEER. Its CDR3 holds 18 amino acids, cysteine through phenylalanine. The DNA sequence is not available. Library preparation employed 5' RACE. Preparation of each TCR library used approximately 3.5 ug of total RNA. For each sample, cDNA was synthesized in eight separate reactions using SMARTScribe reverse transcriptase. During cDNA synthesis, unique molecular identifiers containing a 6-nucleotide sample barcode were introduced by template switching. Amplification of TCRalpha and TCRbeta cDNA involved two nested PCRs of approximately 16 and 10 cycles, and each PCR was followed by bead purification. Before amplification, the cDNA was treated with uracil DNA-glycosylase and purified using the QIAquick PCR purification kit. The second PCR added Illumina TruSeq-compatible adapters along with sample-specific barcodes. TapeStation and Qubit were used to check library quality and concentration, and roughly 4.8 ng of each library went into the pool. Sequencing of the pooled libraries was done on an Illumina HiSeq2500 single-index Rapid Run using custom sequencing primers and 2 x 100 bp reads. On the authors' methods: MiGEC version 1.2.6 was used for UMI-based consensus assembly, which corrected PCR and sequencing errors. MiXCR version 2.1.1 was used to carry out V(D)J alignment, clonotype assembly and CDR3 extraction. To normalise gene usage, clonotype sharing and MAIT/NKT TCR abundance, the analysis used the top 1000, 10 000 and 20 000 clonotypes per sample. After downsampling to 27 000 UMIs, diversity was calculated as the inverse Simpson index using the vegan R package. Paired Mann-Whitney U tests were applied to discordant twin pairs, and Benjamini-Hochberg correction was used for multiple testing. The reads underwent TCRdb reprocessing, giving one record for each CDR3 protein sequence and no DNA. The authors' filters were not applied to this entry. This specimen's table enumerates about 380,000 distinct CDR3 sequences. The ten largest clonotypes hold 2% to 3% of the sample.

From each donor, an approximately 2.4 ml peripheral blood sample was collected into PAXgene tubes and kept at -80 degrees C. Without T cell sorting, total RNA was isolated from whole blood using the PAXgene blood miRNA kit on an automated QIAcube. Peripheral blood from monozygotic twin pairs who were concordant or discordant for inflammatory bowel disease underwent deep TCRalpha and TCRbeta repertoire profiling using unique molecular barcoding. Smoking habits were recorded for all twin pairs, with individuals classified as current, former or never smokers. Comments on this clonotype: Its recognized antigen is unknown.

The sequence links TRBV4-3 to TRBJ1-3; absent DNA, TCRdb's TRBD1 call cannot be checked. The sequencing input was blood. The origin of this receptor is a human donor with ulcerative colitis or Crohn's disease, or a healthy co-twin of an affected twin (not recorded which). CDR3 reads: CASSQDHMTGGTGNTIYF.